This is a list of T cell receptor beta chains from one sample in a study of blood T cell repertoires in COVID-19. This table comes from immunoSEQ multiplex PCR, and its TCRdb copy is limited to in-frame clones, with some not included. The sample has over 200,000 clones; around four fifths are singletons. The sequencing sample was made of peripheral blood. The receptors shown here come from a woman aged 45-60 years with acute or convalescent COVID-19. Each CDR3 is given with its conserved first and last residue. The D gene is left open where the match is weak. Size is stated for part of the rows, as once, few or many counts, or as a class when the clone is expanded.

j_gene: TRBJ1-2; v_gene: TRBV9; d_gene: -; abundance: -; CDR3aa: CASSVDGGYGYTF; CDR3nt: TGTGCCAGCAGCGTAGACGGGGGGTATGGCTACACCTTC
j_gene: TRBJ2-2; v_gene: TRBV5-6; d_gene: TRBD2; abundance: -; CDR3aa: CASSLALAGDIGELFF; CDR3nt: TGTGCCAGCAGCTTGGCCCTAGCGGGAGATATCGGGGAGCTGTTTTTT
j_gene: TRBJ2-6; v_gene: TRBV24-1; d_gene: -; abundance: -; CDR3aa: CATSDTAVVGANVLTF; CDR3nt: TGTGCCACCAGTGATACCGCTGTAGTTGGGGCCAACGTCCTGACTTTC
j_gene: TRBJ1-4; v_gene: TRBV10-1; d_gene: -; abundance: -; CDR3aa: CARGSGEPRATNEKLFF; CDR3nt: TGCGCCAGGGGGTCGGGAGAACCCCGTGCAACTAATGAAAAACTGTTTTTT
j_gene: TRBJ2-7; v_gene: TRBV12-5; d_gene: TRBD2; abundance: -; CDR3aa: CASGLGSGRREQYF; CDR3nt: TGTGCTAGTGGTTTGGGTAGCGGGAGGCGCGAGCAGTACTTC
j_gene: TRBJ1-1; v_gene: TRBV18; d_gene: -; abundance: -; CDR3aa: CASSRGGIDTEAFF; CDR3nt: TGTGCCAGCTCACGAGGCGGGATAGACACTGAAGCTTTCTTT
j_gene: TRBJ1-6; v_gene: TRBV5-1; d_gene: -; abundance: -; CDR3aa: CASSLTPVDSPLHF; CDR3nt: TGCGCCAGCAGCTTGACACCCGTGGATTCACCCCTCCACTTT
j_gene: TRBJ2-1; v_gene: TRBV12-5; d_gene: TRBD2; abundance: -; CDR3aa: CASGLGSGSDNEQFF; CDR3nt: TGTGCTAGTGGTTTGGGTAGCGGGAGCGACAATGAGCAGTTCTTC
j_gene: TRBJ1-2; v_gene: TRBV19; d_gene: -; abundance: few; CDR3aa: CARTDGSNYGYTF; CDR3nt: TGTGCCAGGACTGATGGATCCAACTATGGCTACACCTTC
j_gene: TRBJ2-3; v_gene: TRBV19; d_gene: -; abundance: -; CDR3aa: CASSISGQGIDTQYF; CDR3nt: TGTGCCAGTAGTATCTCTGGGCAGGGGATAGATACGCAGTATTTT
j_gene: TRBJ2-3; v_gene: TRBV2; d_gene: TRBD2; abundance: -; CDR3aa: CASRVTSGASDTQYF; CDR3nt: TGTGCCAGCAGGGTGACTAGCGGGGCCTCAGATACGCAGTATTTT
j_gene: TRBJ2-5; v_gene: TRBV24-1; d_gene: -; abundance: -; CDR3aa: CATSDRGSRQETQYF; CDR3nt: TGTGCCACCAGTGATAGGGGATCCCGACAAGAGACCCAGTACTTC
j_gene: TRBJ2-1; v_gene: TRBV2; d_gene: -; abundance: -; CDR3aa: CASNLKPGHEQFF; CDR3nt: TGTGCCAGCAATCTAAAACCAGGGCATGAGCAGTTCTTC
j_gene: TRBJ2-3; v_gene: TRBV11-3; d_gene: TRBD2; abundance: -; CDR3aa: CASSRTRFGDTQYF; CDR3nt: TGTGCCAGCAGCCGGACTAGATTCGGGGATACGCAGTATTTT
j_gene: TRBJ2-1; v_gene: TRBV12-5; d_gene: -; abundance: -; CDR3aa: CASSLRTGNEQFF; CDR3nt: TGTGCTAGCTCACTCCGGACGGGGAATGAGCAGTTCTTC